Listed here is a single T cell receptor (delta chain). What it binds is not known. The germline V gene has CDR1 GEAIGNYY and CDR2 EKD. With 4 bases clipped from V and 1 base from J, the junction kept 11 bases outside the gene matches. The CDR3 is 17 amino acids. Extracted RNA was reverse transcribed into cDNA. CDR3 amplicons came from multiplex PCR with pooled V-gene forward and constant-region reverse primers. TCRdb re-called clones from the multiplex PCR reads using CATT. Of under 30,000 delta-chain clones in the sample, under 8% are singletons; the top ten hold around 0.99%. This record comes from a study of Vδ1+ human thymocytes. Overall study results and limits: Thymic TRG and TRD repertoires appeared highly polyclonal.

The sequence derives from a girl under three years old who had congenital heart surgery. The chain has TRDV2 and TRDJ1; 10 nucleotides match TRDD3. Specimen: Vdelta1+ gamma-delta thymocytes from the thymus. The subset here: FACS-sorted CD3+ TCRalphabeta- TCRVdelta1+ TCRVdelta2- thymocytes. The CDR3 coding sequence is TGTGCCTGTGATGGGTGGGGGATACAGACTTCCACCGATAAACTCATCTTT. As protein: CACDGWGIQTSTDKLIF.